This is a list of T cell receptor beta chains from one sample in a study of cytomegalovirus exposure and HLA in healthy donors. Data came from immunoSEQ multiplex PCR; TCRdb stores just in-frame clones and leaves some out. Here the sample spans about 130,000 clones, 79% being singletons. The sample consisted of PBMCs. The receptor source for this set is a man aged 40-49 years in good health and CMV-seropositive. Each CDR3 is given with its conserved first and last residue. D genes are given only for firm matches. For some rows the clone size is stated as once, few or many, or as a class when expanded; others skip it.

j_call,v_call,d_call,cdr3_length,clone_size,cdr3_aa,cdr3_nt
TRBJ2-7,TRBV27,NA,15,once,CASSPRAGLNYEQYF,TGTGCCAGCAGTCCGCGGGCGGGATTGAACTACGAGCAGTACTTC
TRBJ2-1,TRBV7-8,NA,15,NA,CASSPESSGYNEQFF,TGTGCCAGCAGCCCGGAGAGTTCGGGATACAATGAGCAGTTCTTC
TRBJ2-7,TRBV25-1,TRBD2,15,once,CASTRLAGGPHEQYF,TGTGCCAGCACTCGCCTAGCGGGAGGGCCCCACGAGCAGTACTTC
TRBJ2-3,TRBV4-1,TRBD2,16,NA,CASGRKLAGDTDTQYF,TGCGCCAGCGGTCGAAAACTAGCGGGAGACACAGATACGCAGTATTTT
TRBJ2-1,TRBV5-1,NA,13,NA,CASSLVASSEQFF,TGCGCCAGCAGCTTGGTGGCTAGCAGTGAGCAGTTCTTC
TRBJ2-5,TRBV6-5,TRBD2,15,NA,CASSSLAGGKETQYF,TGTGCCAGCAGTTCTCTAGCGGGAGGAAAGGAGACCCAGTACTTC
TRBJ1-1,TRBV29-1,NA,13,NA,CSVATGGETEAFF,TGCAGCGTTGCGACGGGGGGCGAAACTGAAGCTTTCTTT
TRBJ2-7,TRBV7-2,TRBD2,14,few,CASRDQRELNEQYF,TGTGCCAGCAGGGACCAGCGGGAGTTAAACGAGCAGTACTTC
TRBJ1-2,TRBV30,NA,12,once,CAWDQGLGGYTF,TGTGCCTGGGACCAGGGCCTTGGTGGCTACACCTTC
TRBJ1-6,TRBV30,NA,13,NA,CAWRKRGNSPLHF,TGTGCCTGGAGAAAACGGGGGAATTCACCCCTCCACTTT
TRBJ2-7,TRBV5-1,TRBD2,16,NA,CASSSETSGNSYEQYF,TGCGCCAGCAGCTCGGAGACTAGCGGCAACTCCTACGAGCAGTACTTC
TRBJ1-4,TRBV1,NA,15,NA,CTSSQSTGAHEKLFF,TGCACCAGCAGCCAGTCGACAGGGGCCCACGAAAAACTGTTTTTT
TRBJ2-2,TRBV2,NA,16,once,CASSEARGGDTGELFF,TGTGCCAGCAGTGAAGCGAGGGGGGGGGACACCGGGGAGCTGTTTTTT
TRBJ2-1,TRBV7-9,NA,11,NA,CASSLGLLQFF,TGTGCCAGCAGCTTAGGTCTCCTGCAGTTCTTC
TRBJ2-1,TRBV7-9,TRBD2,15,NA,CASRPGRAGDNEQFF,TGTGCCAGCAGACCCGGGAGGGCGGGGGATAATGAGCAGTTCTTC
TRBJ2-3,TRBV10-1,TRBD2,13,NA,CASRASGTDTQYF,TGCGCCAGTCGAGCTAGCGGGACAGATACGCAGTATTTT
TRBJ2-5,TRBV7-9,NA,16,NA,CASKGEGGSFQETQYF,TGTGCCAGCAAGGGGGAAGGCGGGAGTTTTCAAGAGACCCAGTACTTC
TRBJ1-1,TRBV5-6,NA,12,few,CASSFGYTEAFF,TGTGCCAGCAGCTTCGGGTACACTGAAGCTTTCTTT
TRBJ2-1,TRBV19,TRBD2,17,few,CASKLAGGHSSYNEQFF,TGTGCCAGTAAACTAGCGGGAGGGCATAGCTCCTACAATGAGCAGTTCTTC
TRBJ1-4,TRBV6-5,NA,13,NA,CASSSGGNEKLFF,TGTGCCAGCAGTTCAGGAGGGAATGAAAAACTGTTTTTT
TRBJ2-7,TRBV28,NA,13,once,CASKRTNSYEQYF,TGTGCCAGCAAGCGGACCAACTCTTACGAGCAGTACTTC
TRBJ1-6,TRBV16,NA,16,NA,CASSRGGGPYNSPLHF,TGTGCCAGCAGCCGTGGAGGTGGGCCCTATAATTCACCCCTCCACTTT
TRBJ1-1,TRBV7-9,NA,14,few,CSSSLGRVGTEAFF,TGTTCCAGCAGCCTCGGGCGGGTGGGCACTGAAGCTTTCTTT
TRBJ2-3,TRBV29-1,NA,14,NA,CSVKKLAVTDTQYF,TGCAGCGTTAAGAAATTAGCGGTTACAGATACGCAGTATTTT
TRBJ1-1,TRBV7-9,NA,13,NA,CASGRTANTEAFF,TGTGCCAGCGGCAGGACAGCGAACACTGAAGCTTTCTTT
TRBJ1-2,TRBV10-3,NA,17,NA,CAITPMAGDGANYGYTF,TGTGCCATCACCCCCATGGCAGGGGACGGAGCTAACTATGGCTACACCTTC
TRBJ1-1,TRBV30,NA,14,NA,CAWSVGHPNTEAFF,TGTGCCTGGAGTGTAGGACATCCGAACACTGAAGCTTTCTTT
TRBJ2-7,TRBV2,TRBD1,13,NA,CASNGQGAGEQYF,TGTGCCAGCAATGGACAGGGGGCTGGTGAGCAGTACTTC
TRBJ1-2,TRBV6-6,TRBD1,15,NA,CASSSRDRGDYGYTF,TGTGCCAGCAGTTCCCGGGACAGGGGTGACTATGGCTACACCTTC
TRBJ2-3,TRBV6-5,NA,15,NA,CASSYKGGGTDTQYF,TGTGCCAGCAGTTACAAGGGGGGAGGGACAGATACGCAGTATTTT
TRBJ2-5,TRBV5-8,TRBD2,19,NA,CASSWAVGTSGSFTETQYF,TGTGCCAGCAGCTGGGCCGTCGGGACTAGCGGGAGCTTTACAGAGACCCAGTACTTC
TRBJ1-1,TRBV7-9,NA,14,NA,CASSLAQVNTEAFF,TGTGCCAGCAGCTTAGCGCAGGTTAACACTGAAGCTTTCTTT
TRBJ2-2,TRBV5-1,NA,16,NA,CASSLQRSANTGELFF,TGCGCCAGCAGCTTGCAGCGCAGCGCGAACACCGGGGAGCTGTTTTTT
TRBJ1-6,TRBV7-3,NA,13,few,CASGQQYNSPLHF,TGTGCCAGCGGACAGCAGTATAATTCACCCCTCCACTTT
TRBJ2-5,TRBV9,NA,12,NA,CASSPFSETQYF,TGTGCCAGCAGCCCTTTTTCAGAGACCCAGTACTTC
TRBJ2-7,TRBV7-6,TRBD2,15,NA,CASSFIAGGVGEQYF,TGTGCCAGCAGCTTCATAGCGGGGGGGGTGGGCGAGCAGTACTTC
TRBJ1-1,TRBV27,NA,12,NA,CATRGTWAEAFF,TGTGCCACCCGGGGGACTTGGGCTGAAGCTTTCTTT